Below, 21 T cell receptor beta chains from the same sample are listed, as sequenced in a study of preoperative IRX-2 immunotherapy in early breast cancer (dated by TCRdb to 2018 to 2020). According to the study, the label for this sample's treatment or condition signals: preoperative locoregional IRX-2 cytokine immunotherapy. To prepare the library, the immunoSEQ multiplex PCR assay was applied. This is the immuneACCESS table as TCRdb keeps it, with only in-frame sequences that have V and J called. A part of the clones is gone; compared with another copy, unresolved V genes explain less than half, and the rest is unexplained. Counted in this sample were tens of thousands of clones; 85% to 90% of them appeared once. Together, the top ten hold around 1.6% of the sample. The specimen comprised tumor tissue, sampled after IRX-2 immunotherapy. The origin of the receptors is a human donor with breast cancer.

The chain recombines TRBV7-1 with TRBJ1-1; D is unclear. TRBV7-1 is labeled an ORF, and its function is uncertain. CDR3 size: 13 residues. V lost 5 bases to trimming and J lost 7 bases, with 14 bases between them. CDR3 bases: TGTGCCAGCAGCCGGAGAGGCGGGCTTGAAGCTTTCTTT. Translated, it gives CASSRRGGLEAFF.

J is TRBJ1-1 and V is TRBV6-8, with TRBD1 matching 7 bases. Unmatched junction bases numbered 10, after V lost 8 bases and J lost 4 bases. This CDR3 is 14 amino acids long. The germline CDR1 and CDR2 sequences are MNHGY and SAAAGT. The CDR3, as DNA: TGTGCCAGCCGACGGACAGGAATTAGCACTGAAGCTTTCTTT. Residues: CASRRTGISTEAFF.

The J gene is TRBJ2-5, the V gene TRBV7-4; 10 bases line up with TRBD1. V lost 3 bases and J lost 3; bases outside the gene matches: 1. The CDR3 runs to 14 residues. In germline, CDR1 is SGHVT, CDR2 SQSDAQ. CDR3 sequence (DNA): TGTGCCAGCAGCTTGGGACAGGGGAAAGAGACCCAGTACTTC. Amino acid sequence: CASSLGQGKETQYF. The whole variable domain, remainder taken from reference TRBV7-4 and TRBJ2-5, is GAGVSQSPRYKVAKRGRDVALRCDSISGHVTLYWYRQTLGQGSEVLTYSQSDAQRDKSGRPSGRFSAERPERSVSTLKIQRTEQGDSAVYLCASSLGQGKETQYFGPGTRLLVL.

The V and J genes are TRBV12-5 and TRBJ1-5, with 7 bases lining up with TRBD1. V was clipped by 1 base and J by 5 bases; unmatched bases: 11. This CDR3 is built from 17 residues. Germline V gives CDR1 LGHNT, CDR2 FRNRAP. The CDR3 DNA is TGTGCTAGTGGTTTGGAGATCATGACAGGGTTTCATCAGCCCCAGCATTTT. Amino acid sequence: CASGLEIMTGFHQPQHF. Supplemented by reference TRBV12-5 and TRBJ1-5, the full variable domain reads DARVTQTPRHKVTEMGQEVTMRCQPILGHNTVFWYRQTMMQGLELLAYFRNRAPLDDSGMPKDRFSAEMPDATLATLKIQPSEPRDSAVYFCASGLEIMTGFHQPQHFGDGTRLSIL.

The chain recombines TRBV18 with TRBJ1-2; the match to TRBD1 covers 8 bases. The CDR3 contains 19 residues. Germline V lookup: CDR1 KGHSH, CDR2 LQKENI. V gave up 3 bases and J gave up 8 bases; unmatched junction bases: 23. In DNA, the CDR3 is TGTGCCAGCTCACCTCTGACCCACCCGGACAGGGCGAAATTAAGAGGCTACACCTTC. This gives the protein CASSPLTHPDRAKLRGYTF.

This rearrangement joins TRBV5-1 to TRBJ1-1; TRBD1 matches at 9 bases. The CDR3 totals 14 residues. Unmatched junction bases numbered 7, after V lost 4 bases and J lost 6 bases. Germline CDR1 is SGHRS and CDR2 is YFSETQ. Here the CDR3 DNA reads TGCGCCAGCAGCGCGTCCGGGACAGGGCCTGAAGCTTTCTTT. This translates into CASSASGTGPEAFF.

The CDR3 coding sequence is TGTGCCAGCTCATCGCGGCGACAGGGGAGTGAAAAACTGTTTTTT. It specifies CASSSRRQGSEKLFF. This rearrangement joins TRBV18 to TRBJ1-4; 8 bases match TRBD1. The CDR3 sequence is 15 residues long. Germline loops: CDR1 KGHSH, CDR2 LQKENI. The V gene end was trimmed by 5 bases and the J gene end by 7 bases; junction bases not matched to a gene: 9.

This clone is a singleton in its sample. This chain joins TRBV28 and TRBJ1-5, with a tentative D call TRBD1 (6 bases). The V gene's germline CDR1 is MDHEN and CDR2 SYDVKM. This CDR3 has 16 amino acids. V was trimmed by 4 bases and J by 3 bases, leaving 16 bases between them. CDR3 residues: CASSSGDRSYNQPQHF. DNA for the CDR3: TGTGCCAGCAGTTCGGGAGACAGGTCGTACAATCAGCCCCAGCATTTT.

The rearrangement uses TRBV11-3 and TRBJ2-1; D is possibly TRBD1 or TRBD2 (5 bases each). In germline, CDR1 is SGHNT, CDR2 YENEEA. The CDR3 length is 15 residues. V was trimmed by 4 bases and J by 8 bases, leaving 18 bases between them. The CDR3: CASSSPQGLGDEQFF. The CDR3 nucleotides read TGTGCCAGCAGCTCCCCCCAGGGCCTGGGAGATGAGCAGTTCTTC.

This chain connects TRBV6-8 to TRBJ2-1; TRBD1 might be the D (5 bases). Per the germline V gene, CDR1 is MNHGY and CDR2 is SAAAGT. The CDR3 spans 14 residues. V lost 8 bases and J 3 bases, leaving 14 bases between the germline ends. CDR3 protein: CASAFETVYNEQFF. The CDR3 coding sequence is TGTGCCAGCGCCTTTGAGACAGTCTACAATGAGCAGTTCTTC.

This clone has just one count. Here the CDR3 DNA reads TGTGCCAGCAGTTACTCTTCGGACAGGGGGAATGGCTACACCTTC. Translation: CASSYSSDRGNGYTF. This chain connects TRBV6-8 to TRBJ1-2, with 10 bases lining up with TRBD1. Germline lookup yields CDR1 MNHGY and CDR2 SAAAGT. V lost 0 bases and J lost 6; bases outside the gene matches: 4. This CDR3 contains 15 residues.

The rearrangement links TRBV18 to TRBJ2-7; 7 bases are shared with TRBD2. The CDR3 contains 14 residues. V shed 3 bases, J shed 6 bases, and the junction held 8 bases outside the gene matches. The germline gives CDR1 KGHSH, CDR2 LQKENI. Here the CDR3 reads CASSPSGGSGEQYF. The CDR3 DNA reads as TGTGCCAGCTCACCCTCGGGCGGGAGCGGCGAGCAGTACTTC.

The chain has TRBV7-7 and TRBJ2-6; D remains unclear. Germline V CDR1 and CDR2: SSHAT, FNYEAQ (reference sequence). With 3 bases removed from V and 1 base from J, the gap between germline ends came to 13 bases. The CDR3 is made up of 17 amino acids. The CDR3 region is CASSLFQDGSGANVLTF. CDR3 DNA sequence: TGTGCCAGCAGCTTGTTTCAGGACGGGTCTGGGGCCAACGTCCTGACTTTC.

CDR3 DNA: TGTGCCAGCAGCCGAGGACTAGCGGGGTTCAGCACAGATACGCAGTATTTT. This encodes CASSRGLAGFSTDTQYF. The V call is TRBV14, the J call TRBJ2-3; 12 bases are a match to TRBD2. Germline loops: CDR1 SGHDN, CDR2 FVKESK. V lost 4 bases and J lost 0; bases outside the gene matches: 5. The CDR3 runs to 17 residues. The complete variable domain, with remaining parts taken from reference TRBV14 and TRBJ2-3, reads EAGVTQFPSHSVIEKGQTVTLRCDPISGHDNLYWYRRVMGKEIKFLLHFVKESKQDESGMPNNRFLAERTGGTYSTLKVQPAELEDSGVYFCASSRGLAGFSTDTQYFGPGTRLTVL.

This chain uses TRBV6-8 with TRBJ2-3; 7 positions agree with TRBD1. V shed 0 bases, J shed 5 bases, and the junction held 5 bases outside the gene matches. Germline lookup yields CDR1 MNHGY and CDR2 SAAAGT. The CDR3 loop spans 15 amino acids. CDR3 bases: TGTGCCAGCAGTTACTCGAGACAGGGTATAGATACGCAGTATTTT. Translation: CASSYSRQGIDTQYF.

The chain joins TRBV11-3 to TRBJ2-4; D ambiguous. V was cut by 5 bases and J by 4 bases, with 12 bases left in between. This CDR3 contains 14 residues. Germline V gene sequence: CDR1 SGHNT, CDR2 YENEEA. The CDR3 reads CASSPRGEKNIQYF. In DNA form, the CDR3 reads TGTGCCAGCAGCCCACGAGGAGAGAAAAACATTCAGTACTTC.

J is TRBJ2-2 and V is TRBV11-3; a weak D match, TRBD1 (6 bases). CDR3 length: 18 amino acids. The germline gives CDR1 SGHNT, CDR2 YENEEA. The V gene lost 4 bases and the J gene lost 4 bases, with 22 bases spanning the gap. The CDR3 loop is CASSSRRDNSLPTGELFF. In DNA form, the CDR3 reads TGTGCCAGCAGCTCACGCCGGGACAATTCCCTACCCACCGGGGAGCTGTTTTTT.

The chain has TRBV6-8 and TRBJ1-3; no clear D. Trimming took 5 bases from V and 0 from J, leaving 17 bases between them. Germline V lookup: CDR1 MNHGY, CDR2 SAAAGT. This CDR3 has 17 amino acids. CDR3 DNA sequence: TGTGCCAGCAGTCGGGCAGTGCCACGAAACTCTGGAAACACCATATATTTT. It yields the protein CASSRAVPRNSGNTIYF.

This clone was detected once. The chain combines TRBV18 with TRBJ2-1; the match to TRBD2 covers 8 bases. Germline V gives CDR1 KGHSH, CDR2 LQKENI. CDR3 length: 16 residues. V lost 3 bases and J lost 0; bases outside the gene matches: 4. The CDR3 loop is CASSPQLADSYNEQFF. In nucleotides, the CDR3 is TGTGCCAGCTCACCGCAACTAGCGGACTCCTACAATGAGCAGTTCTTC.

J is TRBJ1-1 and V is TRBV18, with 8 bases that match TRBD1. Germline V lookup: CDR1 KGHSH, CDR2 LQKENI. After removal of 4 bases from V and 1 base from J, the junction contained 5 bases not matched to a gene. The CDR3 loop spans 15 amino acids. The CDR3 is CASSLAGTGNTEAFF. The CDR3 DNA reads as TGTGCCAGCTCACTTGCCGGGACAGGGAACACTGAAGCTTTCTTT.

The CDR3 DNA is TGTGCCAGCAGTCACACGCGGGGACAGCTCACCGGGGAGCTGTTTTTT. It encodes CASSHTRGQLTGELFF. The chain recombines TRBV9 with TRBJ2-2; D might be TRBD1 (7 bases). V dropped 5 bases and J dropped 4 bases, with 18 bases sitting between them. Looked up from germline, CDR1 is SGDLS and CDR2 is YYNGEE. The CDR3 totals 16 residues. The entire variable domain, with the rest obtained from reference TRBV9 and TRBJ2-2, is as follows: DSGVTQTPKHLITATGQRVTLRCSPRSGDLSVYWYQQSLDQGLQFLIQYYNGEERAKGNILERFSAQQFPDLHSELNLSSLELGDSALYFCASSHTRGQLTGELFFGEGSRLTVL.